Listed below are T cell receptor beta chains from one sample, sequenced in a study of neoadjuvant anti-PD-1 for oral cavity cancer. Profiled with immunoSEQ multiplex PCR; TCRdb holds only in-frame clones, not every one. The table has over 10,000 clones, approximately 67% seen once. The material sequenced was PBMCs, taken after nivolumab (anti-PD-1) treatment. Source of these receptors: a person aged 40 to 85 with oral cavity squamous cell carcinoma. CDR3s leave out the opening cysteine and the closing phenylalanine or tryptophan. A D gene is named only where the DNA matches it firmly.

D gene: .; V gene: TRBV5-4; J gene: TRBJ1-2; CDR3 protein: ASSLNTNYGYT
D gene: .; V gene: TRBV5-1; J gene: TRBJ1-1; CDR3 protein: ASSLGLQVITEAF
D gene: .; V gene: TRBV30; J gene: TRBJ1-2; CDR3 protein: AYTRQATNYGYT
D gene: TRBD1; V gene: TRBV5-4; J gene: TRBJ1-1; CDR3 protein: ASSLGRGHTEAF
D gene: .; V gene: TRBV2; J gene: TRBJ1-2; CDR3 protein: ASTWGYGGYT
D gene: .; V gene: TRBV14; J gene: TRBJ2-3; CDR3 protein: ASSQGARSDTQY
D gene: TRBD2; V gene: TRBV25-1; J gene: TRBJ2-1; CDR3 protein: ASSLGTSGYNEQF
D gene: .; V gene: TRBV25-1; J gene: TRBJ1-3; CDR3 protein: ASSLAGRTGNTIY
D gene: TRBD2; V gene: TRBV19; J gene: TRBJ2-1; CDR3 protein: ASSPRGSREAPYNEQF
D gene: TRBD2; V gene: TRBV15; J gene: TRBJ2-7; CDR3 protein: ATSPSGSPYEQY
D gene: TRBD1; V gene: TRBV6-5; J gene: TRBJ2-6; CDR3 protein: ASRPTGSGANVLT
D gene: TRBD1; V gene: TRBV19; J gene: TRBJ1-2; CDR3 protein: ASSQTGGYGYT
D gene: .; V gene: TRBV6-5; J gene: TRBJ2-1; CDR3 protein: ASSYKRQGEQF
D gene: TRBD1; V gene: TRBV6-5; J gene: TRBJ1-1; CDR3 protein: ASSFDRGGTEAF
D gene: .; V gene: TRBV29-1; J gene: TRBJ2-7; CDR3 protein: SVAGSYEQY
D gene: TRBD1; V gene: TRBV4-1; J gene: TRBJ1-5; CDR3 protein: ASSQGGQGAKQPQH
D gene: TRBD1; V gene: TRBV9; J gene: TRBJ2-3; CDR3 protein: ASSPWTGRGTDTQY
D gene: .; V gene: TRBV7-8; J gene: TRBJ2-7; CDR3 protein: ASSLVPGQGRNLP
D gene: TRBD2; V gene: TRBV9; J gene: TRBJ2-7; CDR3 protein: ASSVVSGSPGEQY
D gene: TRBD2; V gene: TRBV4-2; J gene: TRBJ2-7; CDR3 protein: ASSQDRSGSLPEQY
D gene: .; V gene: TRBV10-3; J gene: TRBJ1-2; CDR3 protein: AISESLNGGAQTGYT
D gene: TRBD1; V gene: TRBV2; J gene: TRBJ1-5; CDR3 protein: ASSDSRGDQPQH
D gene: TRBD1; V gene: TRBV6-1; J gene: TRBJ1-2; CDR3 protein: ASSAEQGYGYGYT
D gene: .; V gene: TRBV28; J gene: TRBJ2-7; CDR3 protein: ASSPPGHDSYEQY
D gene: .; V gene: TRBV6-5; J gene: TRBJ2-3; CDR3 protein: AGSYSSRTDTQY
D gene: .; V gene: TRBV6-5; J gene: TRBJ1-5; CDR3 protein: ASSSGQSVQPQH
D gene: .; V gene: TRBV7-9; J gene: TRBJ1-1; CDR3 protein: ASSFPRDNTEAF
D gene: TRBD1; V gene: TRBV5-1; J gene: TRBJ2-7; CDR3 protein: ASSSGTGTYEQY
D gene: .; V gene: TRBV2; J gene: TRBJ2-2; CDR3 protein: ASSQDTGELF
D gene: .; V gene: TRBV5-5; J gene: TRBJ2-7; CDR3 protein: ASSSQPPGTISYEQY
D gene: .; V gene: TRBV11-2; J gene: TRBJ2-7; CDR3 protein: ASSLGFANYEQY
D gene: .; V gene: TRBV7-8; J gene: TRBJ2-1; CDR3 protein: ASSPLELASNEQF
D gene: .; V gene: TRBV7-2; J gene: TRBJ2-3; CDR3 protein: ASSTGSHTQY
D gene: .; V gene: TRBV2; J gene: TRBJ2-5; CDR3 protein: ASLAGETQY
D gene: TRBD2; V gene: TRBV7-9; J gene: TRBJ2-7; CDR3 protein: ASSSGGFEQY
D gene: .; V gene: TRBV6-1; J gene: TRBJ2-3; CDR3 protein: ASIVLANTDTQY
D gene: .; V gene: TRBV5-6; J gene: TRBJ2-7; CDR3 protein: ASSWEYEQY
D gene: TRBD2; V gene: TRBV6-1; J gene: TRBJ2-1; CDR3 protein: ASSALFAGGPGNEQF
D gene: .; V gene: TRBV7-9; J gene: TRBJ2-2; CDR3 protein: ASSPTGELF
D gene: TRBD1; V gene: TRBV5-1; J gene: TRBJ2-7; CDR3 protein: ASSPGTGSYEQY
D gene: .; V gene: TRBV5-4; J gene: TRBJ1-1; CDR3 protein: ASSFGGNTEAF
D gene: .; V gene: TRBV2; J gene: TRBJ1-1; CDR3 protein: ASSDRLGTEAF
D gene: .; V gene: TRBV6-6; J gene: TRBJ2-1; CDR3 protein: ASVQGSYNEQF
D gene: .; V gene: TRBV5-8; J gene: TRBJ2-7; CDR3 protein: ASSLQGSHEQY
D gene: .; V gene: TRBV7-8; J gene: TRBJ2-1; CDR3 protein: ASSLARLVGEQF
D gene: .; V gene: TRBV4-2; J gene: TRBJ2-2; CDR3 protein: ASSQDADSANTGELF
D gene: .; V gene: TRBV27; J gene: TRBJ2-5; CDR3 protein: ASSAGVGQETQY
D gene: TRBD2; V gene: TRBV4-1; J gene: TRBJ2-2; CDR3 protein: ASSHQAGGFGGELF
D gene: TRBD1; V gene: TRBV10-2; J gene: TRBJ2-6; CDR3 protein: ASSDGQGLAGANVLT
D gene: TRBD1; V gene: TRBV5-8; J gene: TRBJ2-7; CDR3 protein: ASSSGQGGSEQY
D gene: .; V gene: TRBV20-1; J gene: TRBJ1-2; CDR3 protein: SASKLGYT